One TCR beta chain is described in this entry. This clone was observed once. The antigen it binds to is not known. The sample holds no much larger clone one base away, and base qualities are not on file. From the cysteine up to the phenylalanine, the CDR3 has a length of 15 residues. The read is trimmed to its CDR3 DNA, 45 bases read in frame from base 1. Clipping removes 6 bases from V and 1 base from J, with 7 as the unmatched junction base count. CDR1 is given as MNHEY and CDR2 as SVGAGI, both from the germline V gene. This record belongs to a study of T cells in localized non-small cell lung cancer (dated by TCRdb to the early 2020s). For the study in its entirety: T cell repertoires of 236 early-stage NSCLC patients were analyzed, with tumors being compared against uninvolved tumor-adjacent lungs. The cohort comprised some 220 treatment-naïve NSCLC patients with resected, localized lung tumors. A mean age of around 69 years was recorded for the NSCLC patients, of whom more than 120 were male and 107 were female.

TCR beta CDR3 regions were sequenced from DNA using the immunoSEQ Assay. In the original analysis: To compute T cell density, TCR beta template counts were normalized to usable DNA, which was estimated by amplifying housekeeping genes. Richness was estimated using the preseqR package, with extrapolation to 400,000 templates for PBMC samples and to 120,000 templates for tissue samples. Clonality was defined as one minus Pielou's evenness. Differential abundance testing on productive amino-acid clonotypes, with a minimum total count of 5 and an alpha of 0.1, was used to identify tissue-enriched TCRs. The Jaccard Index and the Morisita Overlap Index were used to quantify repertoire overlap between compartments. GLIPH grouped TCR beta CDR3s together with public tetramer-defined viral CDR3s, and a viral motif had to include at least three viral sequences and show V-gene enrichment. TCRdb obtained this table from immuneACCESS and retained in-frame rearrangements with V and J assigned. These tables miss some clones; where compared with another copy, unresolved V genes account for less than half of the shortfall, and the remainder is unexplained. V, J and clone size reflect that table, while D and trimming were determined from the DNA. Across this sample there are about 59,000 clones, with about 90% seen only once. Less than 25% of the sample is in the top ten clones.

At diagnosis, tumor, uninvolved tumor-adjacent lung and peripheral blood were collected and then preserved as a mix of FFPE and fresh-frozen material. For TCR repertoire profiling, blood samples were analyzed as peripheral blood mononuclear cells. Broad study findings and their caveats: Longer overall survival was associated with higher T cell density in blood, whereas shorter survival was associated with higher clonality in adjacent lung. Because multi-region sequencing of the tumors was not done, intratumor heterogeneity could not be ruled out. A median of around 50 of the top 100 tumor clones were detected in paired uninvolved adjacent lung, and 28 of these tumor clones were also found among the top 100 clones of the paired uninvolved adjacent lung. The highest T cell clonality was observed in uninvolved tumor-adjacent lung, where clonality exceeded that of tumor, suggesting that antigenic responses were more focused in uninvolved tumor-adjacent lung. Because the study design was exploratory, TCR variables were selected using unadjusted p-values without false-discovery rate correction.

In this chain, TRBV6-5 is recombined with TRBJ2-7; 9 bases in the junction line up with TRBD1. The TCR comes from a man between 40 and 69 years old with stage I squamous cell lung carcinoma. Sequenced here: peripheral blood, sampled before any cancer treatment. Here the CDR3 is given as CASRRDRDLSYEQYF. The DNA reads TGTGCCAGCAGAAGGGACAGGGACCTATCCTACGAGCAGTACTTC.